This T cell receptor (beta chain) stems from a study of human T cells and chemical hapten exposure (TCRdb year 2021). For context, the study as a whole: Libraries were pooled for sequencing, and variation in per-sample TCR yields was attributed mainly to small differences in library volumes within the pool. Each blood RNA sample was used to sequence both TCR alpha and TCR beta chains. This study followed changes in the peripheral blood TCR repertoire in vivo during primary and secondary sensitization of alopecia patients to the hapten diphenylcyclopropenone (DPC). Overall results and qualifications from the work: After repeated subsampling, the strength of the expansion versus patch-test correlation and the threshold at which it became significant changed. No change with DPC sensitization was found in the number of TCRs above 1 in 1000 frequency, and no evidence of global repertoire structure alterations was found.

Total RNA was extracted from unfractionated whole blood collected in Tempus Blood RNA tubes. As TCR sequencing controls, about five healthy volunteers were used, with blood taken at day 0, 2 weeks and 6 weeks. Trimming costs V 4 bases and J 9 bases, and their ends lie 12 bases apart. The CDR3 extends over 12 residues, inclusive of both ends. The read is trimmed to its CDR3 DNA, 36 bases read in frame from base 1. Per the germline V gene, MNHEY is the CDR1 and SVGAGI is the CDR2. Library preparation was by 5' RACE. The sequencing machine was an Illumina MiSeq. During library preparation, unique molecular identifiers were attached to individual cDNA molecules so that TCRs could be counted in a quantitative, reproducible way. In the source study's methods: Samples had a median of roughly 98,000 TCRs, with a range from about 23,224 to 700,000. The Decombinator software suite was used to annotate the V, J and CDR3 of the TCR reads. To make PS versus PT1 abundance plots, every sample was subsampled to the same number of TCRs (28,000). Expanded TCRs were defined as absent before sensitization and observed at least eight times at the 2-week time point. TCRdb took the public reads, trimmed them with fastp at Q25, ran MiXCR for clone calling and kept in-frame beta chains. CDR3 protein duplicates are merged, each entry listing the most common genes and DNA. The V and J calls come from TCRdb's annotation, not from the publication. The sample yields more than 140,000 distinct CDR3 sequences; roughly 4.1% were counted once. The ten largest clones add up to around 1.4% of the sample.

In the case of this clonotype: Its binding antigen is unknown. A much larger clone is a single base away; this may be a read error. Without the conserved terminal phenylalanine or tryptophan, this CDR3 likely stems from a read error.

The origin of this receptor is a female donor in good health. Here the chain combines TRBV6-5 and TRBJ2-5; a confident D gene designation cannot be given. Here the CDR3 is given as CASSSNREAQYS. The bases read TGTGCCAGCAGTTCGAACCGCGAGGCCCAGTACTCC.